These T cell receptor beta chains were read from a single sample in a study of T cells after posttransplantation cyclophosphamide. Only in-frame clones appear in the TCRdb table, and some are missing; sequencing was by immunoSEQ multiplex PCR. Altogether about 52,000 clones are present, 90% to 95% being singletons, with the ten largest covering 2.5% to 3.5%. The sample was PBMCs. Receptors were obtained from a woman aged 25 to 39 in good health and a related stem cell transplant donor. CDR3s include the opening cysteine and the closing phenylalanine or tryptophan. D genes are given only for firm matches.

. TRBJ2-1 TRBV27 CASSPDTSSYNEQFF TGTGCCAGCAGTCCCGACACCAGCTCCTACAATGAGCAGTTCTTC
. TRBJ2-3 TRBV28 CASSFSQSTDTQYF TGTGCCAGCAGTTTTTCCCAAAGCACAGATACGCAGTATTTT
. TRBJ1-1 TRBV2 CASRTGMGTEAFF TGTGCCAGCAGGACGGGGATGGGCACTGAAGCTTTCTTT
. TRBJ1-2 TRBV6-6 CASTGGSYGYTF TGTGCCAGCACCGGGGGATCCTATGGCTACACCTTC
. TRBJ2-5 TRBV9 CASSTGFGQETQYF TGTGCCAGCAGCACAGGGTTTGGGCAAGAGACCCAGTACTTC
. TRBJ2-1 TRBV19 CASRDLGDNEQFF TGTGCCAGTAGAGACCTAGGGGACAATGAGCAGTTCTTC
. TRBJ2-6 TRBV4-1 CASSQVGRRVTGANVLTF TGCGCCAGCAGCCAAGTAGGTCGTCGGGTCACGGGGGCCAACGTCCTGACTTTC
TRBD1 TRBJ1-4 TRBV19 CASSPTGAAEKLFF TGTGCCAGTAGCCCGACAGGGGCGGCTGAAAAACTGTTTTTT
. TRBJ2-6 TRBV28 CASSLAGDPFSSGANVLTF TGTGCCAGCAGTTTAGCAGGGGATCCTTTTAGCTCTGGGGCCAACGTCCTGACTTTC
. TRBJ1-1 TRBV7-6 CASSLAQAGEGMNTEAFF TGTGCCAGCAGCTTAGCGCAAGCAGGGGAGGGAATGAACACTGAAGCTTTCTTT
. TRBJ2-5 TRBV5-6 CASSYRGKETQYF TGTGCCAGCAGCTATCGGGGGAAAGAGACCCAGTACTTC
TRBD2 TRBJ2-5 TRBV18 CASSPPTSGGVQETQYF TGTGCCAGCTCACCCCCGACTAGCGGGGGCGTCCAAGAGACCCAGTACTTC
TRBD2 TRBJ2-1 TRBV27 CASSLLAGDEQFF TGTGCCAGCAGTTTACTGGCGGGGGACGAGCAGTTCTTC
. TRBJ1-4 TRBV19 CASQDTGRDEKLFF TGTGCCAGTCAAGATACAGGGAGGGATGAAAAACTGTTTTTT
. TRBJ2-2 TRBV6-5 CASRPTGKRGGELFF TGTGCCAGCAGACCTACAGGGAAAAGAGGCGGGGAGCTGTTTTTT
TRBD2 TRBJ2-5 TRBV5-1 CASSLVLELAGGETQYF TGCGCCAGCAGCTTGGTCCTTGAGCTAGCGGGAGGGGAGACCCAGTACTTC
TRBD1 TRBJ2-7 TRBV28 CASSQGQSYEQYF TGTGCCAGCAGTCAGGGACAGTCCTACGAGCAGTACTTC
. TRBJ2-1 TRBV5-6 CASSSGGPNEQFF TGTGCCAGCAGCTCCGGGGGGCCCAATGAGCAGTTCTTC
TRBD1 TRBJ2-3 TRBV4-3 CASSQLGQDTDTQYF TGCGCCAGCAGCCAGTTGGGACAGGACACAGATACGCAGTATTTT
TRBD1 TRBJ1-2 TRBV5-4 CASSLVGTGANYGYTF TGTGCCAGCAGCCTGGTAGGGACAGGGGCAAACTATGGCTACACCTTC
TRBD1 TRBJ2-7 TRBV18 CASSLLDRGYYEQYF TGTGCCAGCTCACTCCTCGACAGGGGCTACTACGAGCAGTACTTC
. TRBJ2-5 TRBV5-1 CASTTEVAASETQYF TGCGCCAGCACGACAGAGGTAGCGGCGTCAGAGACCCAGTACTTC
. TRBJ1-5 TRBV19 CASSIRAGVHRQPQHF TGTGCCAGTAGTATAAGGGCGGGGGTGCATAGGCAGCCCCAGCATTTT
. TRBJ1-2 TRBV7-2 CASSLTGSPNYGYTF TGTGCCAGCAGCTTAACGGGATCTCCCAACTATGGCTACACCTTC